A single sample is the source of the 10 T cell receptor beta chains below, sequenced in a study of immune evolution from preneoplasia to lung adenocarcinoma. Profiled with immunoSEQ multiplex PCR; TCRdb holds only in-frame clones, not every one. Among about 3,400 clones listed, over 70% were seen once. The source material was FFPE atypical adenomatous hyperplasia tissue from the lung. Subset denoted: atypical adenomatous hyperplasia (AAH), lung preneoplasia. Source of these receptors: a person aged 65-85 years with lung adenocarcinoma.

This clone is categorized as large. The chain employs TRBV27 and TRBJ2-7; D gene unclear. V lost 5 bases to trimming and J lost 0 bases, with 11 bases between them. This CDR3 is built from 14 residues. Germline V lookup: CDR1 MNHEY, CDR2 SMNVEV (reference sequence). CDR3 sequence: CASSQSQTSYEQYF. CDR3 coding DNA: TGTGCCAGCAGTCAGTCACAAACCTCCTACGAGCAGTACTTC.

V is TRBV6-1 and J is TRBJ1-5, with TRBD1 as a possible D gene (5 bases). The CDR3 covers 13 residues. Trimming cost V 2 bases and J 5 bases, with 7 bases left between them. Germline assignment: CDR1 MNHNS and CDR2 SASEGT. CDR3 sequence (DNA): TGTGCCAGCAGTGAAAAAGGGGATCAGCCCCAGCATTTT. Translation gives CASSEKGDQPQHF.

This chain uses TRBV7-3 with TRBJ2-2; tentatively, D is TRBD1 or TRBD2 (6 bases each). This CDR3 is built from 15 residues. V was clipped by 8 bases and J by 2 bases, with 15 bases between them. Germline CDR1 is SGHTA and CDR2 is FQGTGA. Here the CDR3 reads CASGRGDINTGELFF. CDR3 nucleotides: TGTGCCAGCGGTAGGGGGGACATAAACACCGGGGAGCTGTTTTTT.

This chain joins TRBV7-8 and TRBJ1-2, with D perhaps matching TRBD1 (5 bases). Germline V gene sequence: CDR1 SGHVS, CDR2 FQNEAQ. V shed 4 bases and J shed 3 bases, with 9 bases lying between them. The CDR3 contains 13 residues. CDR3 region: CASSSGVHYGYTF. For the CDR3, the DNA is TGTGCCAGCAGCTCGGGGGTCCACTATGGCTACACCTTC.

Concerning this clone: At one of its ends the junction is not consistent with the germline gene, which may arise from a read error. The gene calls are TRBV4-1 and TRBJ2-4; TRBD2 matches 9 bases. The CDR3 runs 13 residues. Looked up from germline, CDR1 is MGHRA and CDR2 is YSYEKL. The CDR3 region has the DNA TGCGCCAGCACCCTAAGTCCTAGCGGGACCCCGACCTTC. Translation: CASTLSPSGTPTF.

CDR3 sequence (DNA): TGTGCCAGCAGTGAAGAACGGACTCACCAGTCGAATGAGCAGTTCTTC. Translated: CASSEERTHQSNEQFF. The rearrangement joins TRBV2 to TRBJ2-1; tentatively, D is TRBD2 (5 bases). In germline, CDR1 is SNHLY, CDR2 FYNNEI. This CDR3 contains 16 residues. Trimming shortened V by 1 base and J by 7 bases, and 17 bases separated the two germline ends.

This rearrangement joins TRBV11-2 to TRBJ1-2; TRBD1 might be the D (6 bases). This CDR3 has 16 residues. V was shortened by 5 bases and J by 5 bases, with 21 bases between the two germline ends. Germline lookup yields CDR1 SGHAT and CDR2 FQNNGV. CDR3 residues: CASSPTGGSDFYGYTF. Here the CDR3 DNA reads TGTGCCAGCAGCCCCACCGGGGGCAGCGATTTTTATGGCTACACCTTC.

This rearrangement joins TRBV7-3 to TRBJ1-1; D perhaps matches TRBD1 (5 bases). The CDR3 is made up of 13 amino acids. The V gene's germline CDR1 is SGHTA and CDR2 FQGTGA. The ends were cut back, 5 bases at V and 1 base at J, with 8 bases in the middle. In nucleotides, the CDR3 is TGTGCCAGCAGCCGGACACCGAACACTGAAGCTTTCTTT. Its translation is CASSRTPNTEAFF.

The rearrangement uses TRBV7-3 and TRBJ2-3, with D uncertain. The V gene's germline CDR1 is SGHTA and CDR2 FQGTGA. The V gene lost 0 bases and the J gene lost 0 bases, with 10 bases spanning the gap. The CDR3 length is 16 residues. The CDR3 DNA follows: TGTGCCAGCAGCTTAACGAATGATCTAAGCACAGATACGCAGTATTTT. Its protein is CASSLTNDLSTDTQYF.

The rearrangement joins TRBV7-3 to TRBJ2-3; 12 nucleotides agree with TRBD2. Per germline, CDR1 SGHTA and CDR2 FQGTGA. Trimming removed 5 bases from V and 5 bases from J; junction bases left unmatched: 2. The CDR3 sequence is 14 residues long. The CDR3 region has the DNA TGTGCCAGCAGCACGACTAGCGGGAGAGATACGCAGTATTTT. Protein: CASSTTSGRDTQYF.